A single sample gave rise to the 30 T cell receptor beta chains below, sequenced in a study of T cell repertoires in cytomegalovirus infection. Their cognate antigens are unknown. Each CDR3 protein is one row after TCRdb ran MiXCR on the reads. The profile shows a few hundred thousand distinct CDR3 sequences, approximately 22% of them singletons. The material was cultured PBMCs, obtained from culture after CMV antigen stimulation. The receptor source for this set is a human donor in good health (CMV status not recorded). Some clones in this sample may be carry-over from other donors' samples.

Many counts were recorded for this clonotype. The chain uses TRBV4-1 and TRBJ2-5, with D possibly TRBD2 on 6 matching bases. Trimming left V 2 bases short and J 4 bases short, with 11 bases between. The V gene's germline CDR1 is MGHRA and CDR2 YSYEKL. This CDR3 spans 14 amino acids. The CDR3 DNA reads as TGCGCCAGCAGCCAACAGACTAGGGGAGAGACCCAGTACTTC. Translated, it gives CASSQQTRGETQYF.

The table lists this clonotype with many counts. The CDR3 is CASSALAAYQETQYF. CDR3 nucleotide sequence: TGTGCCAGCAGCGCACTAGCGGCATACCAAGAGACCCAGTACTTC. V usage is TRBV7-6 and J usage is TRBJ2-5; 8 bases line up with TRBD2. V lost 5 bases to trimming and J lost 0 bases; unmatched junction nucleotides: 5. There are 15 residues in the CDR3. Germline CDR1 is SGHVS and CDR2 is FNYEAQ. Full variable domain (remainder filled in from reference TRBV7-6 and TRBJ2-5): GAGVSQSPRYKVTKRGQDVALRCDPISGHVSLYWYRQALGQGPEFLTYFNYEAQQDKSGLPNDRFSAERPEGSISTLTIQRTEQRDSAMYRCASSALAAYQETQYFGPGTRLLVL.

This clonotype was counted only a few times. The V gene is TRBV5-1, the J gene TRBJ2-1, with 15 bases fitting TRBD2. CDR1 is SGHRS, CDR2 YFSETQ, per germline. V shed 3 bases and J 8 bases; nucleotides not matched to a gene: 12. CDR3 size: 18 residues. CDR3 in amino acids: CASSSGLAGGRSNDEQFF. The DNA of the CDR3 is TGCGCCAGCAGCTCGGGACTAGCGGGAGGTCGTTCGAATGATGAGCAGTTCTTC.

This clonotype was observed many times. The chain employs TRBV7-2 and TRBJ2-7; the D is unclear. Trimming shortened V by 3 bases and J by 0 bases, and 9 bases separated the two germline ends. CDR1 and CDR2 from the germline V gene are SGHTA and FQGNSA. The CDR3 is made up of 14 amino acids. CDR3 sequence: CASSFGPSSYEQYF. The CDR3 bases are TGTGCCAGCAGCTTCGGTCCGAGCTCCTACGAGCAGTACTTC.

The rearrangement links TRBV5-1 to TRBJ1-4; 8 bases fit TRBD1. This CDR3 comprises 15 residues. The V gene's germline CDR1 is SGHRS and CDR2 YFSETQ. V trimming: 4 bases; J trimming: 4 bases; junction bases outside the gene matches: 6. The CDR3 nucleotides are TGCGCCAGCAGCCTCAGACAGGGGATTAATGAAAAACTGTTTTTT. It is translated as CASSLRQGINEKLFF.

The chain is built from TRBV19 and TRBJ2-6; tentatively, D is TRBD2 (5 bases). The V and J ends lost 8 bases and 0 bases respectively, with 8 bases between them. The CDR3 runs 14 residues. Germline CDR1 reads LNHDA; CDR2 reads SQIVND (reference sequence). Written as DNA, the CDR3 is TGTGCCAGTGGACTTTTCTCTGGGGCCAACGTCCTGACTTTC. The encoded protein is CASGLFSGANVLTF.

This clonotype was found a few times. The rearrangement uses TRBV10-2 and TRBJ2-1; no definite D call. The CDR3 is made up of 14 amino acids. CDR1 is WSHSY, CDR2 SAAADI, per germline. The germline V and J ends were trimmed by 0 bases and 7 bases, with 10 bases remaining between them. Here the CDR3 reads CASSESGYGNEQFF. Written as DNA, the CDR3 is TGCGCCAGCAGTGAGTCCGGTTACGGGAATGAGCAGTTCTTC.

This clonotype was counted only a few times. One junction end does not reproduce the germline sequence, and a read error may be involved. The chain is built from TRBV24-1 and TRBJ2-5; D possibly corresponds to TRBD1 (7 bases). The CDR3 has 12 amino acids. Germline CDR1 reads KGHDR; CDR2 reads SFDVKD. This chain's CDR3 is CATGGNPGQQFF. The CDR3 region has the DNA TGTGCCACGGGGGGAAACCCGGGACAGCAGTTTTTC.

This clonotype occurred many times. This chain links TRBV7-2 with TRBJ1-1; D is unresolved. Trimming left V 4 bases short and J 4 bases short, with 10 bases between. CDR1 SGHTA and CDR2 FQGNSA come from the germline V gene. CDR3 size: 13 residues. The DNA of the CDR3 is TGTGCCAGCAGCTCAAGACCCCTCACTGAAGCTTTCTTT. Protein product: CASSSRPLTEAFF.

The V gene is TRBV6-6, the J gene TRBJ1-1, with TRBD1 identical over 8 bases. Germline trimming cut 6 bases from V and 0 bases from J; bases unmatched to any gene: 12. The CDR3 is made up of 17 amino acids. The germline CDR1 and CDR2 sequences are MNHNY and SVGAGI (reference sequence). The DNA of the CDR3 is TGTGCCAGCAGCCCAAGAAGGGGACAGGAGATGAACACTGAAGCTTTCTTT. Protein sequence: CASSPRRGQEMNTEAFF.

The chain links TRBV9 to TRBJ2-3; 11 bases map to TRBD2. The V and J ends lost 3 bases and 4 bases, in that order; junction bases with no gene match: 4. The CDR3 has 15 amino acids. Germline CDR1 SGDLS, CDR2 YYNGEE. CDR3 residues: CASSGLAGSSDTQYF. The CDR3, as DNA: TGTGCCAGCAGCGGACTAGCGGGAAGCTCAGATACGCAGTATTTT.

This clonotype has a handful of counts. The chain links TRBV12-3 or TRBV12-4 to TRBJ2-5, with TRBD1 identical over 7 bases. With V trimmed by 5 bases and J by 5 bases, 11 bases remained unmatched. This CDR3 contains 15 residues. The CDR3: CASSTQGVGVETQYF. CDR3 nucleotide sequence: TGTGCCAGCAGTACTCAGGGGGTCGGGGTGGAGACCCAGTACTTC.

The chain uses TRBV12-3 or TRBV12-4 and TRBJ2-2; D is unclear. The V and J ends lost 4 bases and 5 bases respectively, with 8 bases between them. CDR3 size: 13 residues. CDR3 region: CASSSQLTGELFF. CDR3 in DNA: TGTGCCAGCAGTTCACAGTTAACCGGGGAGCTGTTTTTT.

A single count supports this clonotype. The chain joins TRBV7-4 to TRBJ2-1, with TRBD2 identical over 7 bases. Germline values: CDR1 SGHVT, CDR2 SQSDAQ. The CDR3 is 16 residues long. Unmatched junction bases numbered 10, after V lost 3 bases and J lost 5 bases. The CDR3 here is CASSFRGASGNNEQFF. The DNA of the CDR3 is TGTGCCAGCAGCTTCCGCGGGGCTAGCGGAAACAATGAGCAGTTCTTC. The full variable domain, in which reference TRBV7-4 and TRBJ2-1 provide the parts outside the CDR3, is GAGVSQSPRYKVAKRGRDVALRCDSISGHVTLYWYRQTLGQGSEVLTYSQSDAQRDKSGRPSGRFSAERPERSVSTLKIQRTEQGDSAVYLCASSFRGASGNNEQFFGPGTRLTVL.

The chain carries TRBV19 and TRBJ1-4; D call uncertain. The CDR3 is made up of 15 amino acids. Germline CDR1 is LNHDA and CDR2 is SQIVND (reference sequence). Between the trimmed V and J ends, which lost 6 bases and 7 bases, there was a span of 18 bases. The CDR3 reads CASRAPGTGSEKLFF. The CDR3 nucleotides read TGTGCCAGTAGAGCACCGGGAACCGGGTCTGAAAAACTGTTTTTT.

This chain uses TRBV2 with TRBJ2-6; D gene uncertain. Trimming took off 4 bases at V and 0 bases at J, with 7 bases between the two ends. In germline, CDR1 is SNHLY, CDR2 FYNNEI. The CDR3 extends over 15 amino acids. DNA for the CDR3: TGTGCCAGCAGTGGACATAGCTCTGGGGCCAACGTCCTGACTTTC. Its protein product is CASSGHSSGANVLTF.

The CDR3, as DNA: TGCGCCAGCAGCCAAGACTGGAGACTAGCGGGAGTCAATGAGCAGTTCTTC. Translating gives CASSQDWRLAGVNEQFF. V is TRBV4-3 and J is TRBJ2-1; 12 positions match TRBD2. CDR1 is LGHNA and CDR2 is YSLEER in the germline V gene. This CDR3 has 17 amino acids. The V gene end was trimmed by 0 bases and the J gene end by 6 bases; junction bases not matched to a gene: 6.

This clonotype was recorded a few times. V usage is TRBV7-9 and J usage is TRBJ2-3; no definite D call. The CDR3 has 15 amino acids. V was clipped by 1 base and J by 6 bases, with 14 bases between them. CDR1 and CDR2 (germline): SEHNR, FQNEAQ (reference sequence). CDR3 DNA: TGTGCCAGCAGCTTAGGTAGAGGTGAACGTGATACGCAGTATTTT. It specifies CASSLGRGERDTQYF.

This sequence joins TRBV11-2 and TRBJ2-3; D remains unclear. The CDR3 covers 15 residues. Looked up from germline, CDR1 is SGHAT and CDR2 is FQNNGV. V lost 5 bases and J lost 3, with 15 bases in between. The CDR3 loop is CASSRRRQRTDTQYF. The DNA for the CDR3 is TGTGCCAGCAGCCGAAGGCGGCAAAGGACAGATACGCAGTATTTT.

This clonotype has more than one count but fewer than ten. This sequence joins TRBV6-5 and TRBJ2-7; possibly TRBD1 for D (6 bases). The length of the CDR3 is 14 residues. V lost 7 bases, J lost 2 bases, and 15 bases lay in between. From germline, CDR1 is MNHEY and CDR2 SVGAGI. The CDR3 sequence: CASKPQGHPYEQYV. CDR3 in DNA: TGTGCCAGCAAACCCCAGGGACACCCCTACGAGCAGTACGTC.

In this sample, this clonotype turned up many times. The chain uses TRBV7-2 and TRBJ2-2, with 11 bases identical to TRBD2. V dropped 4 bases and J dropped 5; count of bases not matched to a gene: 9. Germline assignment: CDR1 SGHTA and CDR2 FQGNSA. The CDR3 has 17 residues. CDR3 DNA sequence: TGTGCCAGCAGCTGGCCCTTAGCGGGGGGGGGGACCGGGGAGCTGTTTTTT. This gives the protein CASSWPLAGGGTGELFF.

The V and J genes are TRBV20-1 and TRBJ2-7, with TRBD1 identical over 9 bases. V was pared by 5 bases and J by 7 bases, with 12 bases of the junction left unmatched. CDR1 is DFQATT, CDR2 SNEGSKA, per germline (reference sequence). The CDR3 is 14 residues long. The CDR3 nucleotides are TGCAGTGCTCAGACCGGGACAGGGATAGGGGAGCAGTACTTC. Residues: CSAQTGTGIGEQYF.

In this sample, this clonotype turned up many times. This sequence joins TRBV7-2 and TRBJ1-2, with D perhaps TRBD1 (6 bases). This CDR3 has 14 residues. The V end lost 5 bases, the J end lost 6 bases, and 16 bases lay between the germline ends. Germline CDR1 SGHTA, CDR2 FQGNSA. Here the CDR3 reads CASSTPTGTDGYTF. CDR3 nucleotide sequence: TGTGCCAGCAGCACCCCGACAGGCACGGATGGCTACACCTTC.

This clonotype was observed many times. One end of the junction varies from germline; a read error may be responsible. This rearrangement joins TRBV7-9 to TRBJ1-1; D not certain. The CDR3 spans 14 residues. CDR1 is SEHNR, CDR2 FQNEAQ, per germline (reference sequence). In nucleotides, the CDR3 is TGTGCCAGCGGCTTGGGGAGGGAGTGGACTGAAGCTTTCTTT. Protein sequence: CASGLGREWTEAFF.

This clonotype was counted at least ten times. This sequence joins TRBV7-2 and TRBJ1-2, with D unresolved. Germline CDR1 reads SGHTA; CDR2 reads FQGNSA. V lost 8 bases and J lost 9, with 13 bases in between. The CDR3 is made up of 11 amino acids. The CDR3 DNA sequence: TGTGCCAGCGCCGGAGGGTTGAGCTACACCTTC. Its translation: CASAGGLSYTF.

This clonotype was seen many times. V usage is TRBV12-3 or TRBV12-4 and J usage is TRBJ2-3; D perhaps matches TRBD1 (6 bases). The CDR3 is made up of 15 amino acids. The V gene lost 0 bases and the J gene lost 4 bases, with 11 bases spanning the gap. The CDR3: CASSLATGPADTQYF. DNA of the CDR3: TGTGCCAGCAGTTTAGCAACAGGGCCAGCAGATACGCAGTATTTT.

This clonotype came up many times. The chain employs TRBV7-2 and TRBJ2-7, with TRBD1 identical over 7 bases. This CDR3 contains 12 residues. Germline V CDR1 and CDR2: SGHTA, FQGNSA. Trimming cost V 6 bases and J 1 base; bases outside gene matches: 0. The CDR3 bases are TGTGCCAGCAGGGGACAGTCCTACGAGCAGTACTTC. It specifies CASRGQSYEQYF.

This clonotype occurred many times. The CDR3 protein is CASSLSTGYPAGYTF. CDR3 nucleotides: TGTGCCAGCAGCTTATCAACGGGTTACCCCGCGGGCTACACCTTC. This rearrangement joins TRBV7-2 to TRBJ1-2, with D unclear. Between the trimmed V and J ends, which lost 2 bases and 8 bases, there was a span of 18 bases. Germline V CDR1 and CDR2: SGHTA, FQGNSA. The CDR3 covers 15 residues.

The CDR3 DNA is TGCGCCAGCAGCCAAGTTCAGGCTCAAGGCGAGCAGTACTTC. Protein product: CASSQVQAQGEQYF. This rearrangement joins TRBV4-1 to TRBJ2-7; D not resolved. Deletions cut 1 base from V and 6 bases from J, with 13 bases between. This CDR3 spans 14 amino acids. CDR1 is MGHRA, CDR2 YSYEKL, per germline.

The V gene is TRBV6-2 or TRBV6-3, the J gene TRBJ2-3; 13 nucleotides align to TRBD2. The germline gives CDR1 MNHEY, CDR2 SVGEGT. The CDR3 sequence is 14 residues long. V lost 6 bases, J lost 4 bases, and 1 base stayed unmatched. The CDR3 is CASRGLAGADTQYF. CDR3 sequence (DNA): TGTGCCAGCAGAGGACTAGCGGGAGCAGATACGCAGTATTTT.